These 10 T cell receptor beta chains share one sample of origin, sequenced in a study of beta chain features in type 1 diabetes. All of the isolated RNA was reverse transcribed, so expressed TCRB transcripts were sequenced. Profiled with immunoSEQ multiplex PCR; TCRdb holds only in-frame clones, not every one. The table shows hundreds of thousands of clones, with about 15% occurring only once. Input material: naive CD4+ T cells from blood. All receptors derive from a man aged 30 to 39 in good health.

The CDR3 coding sequence is TGTGCCAGCAGTGCACCGGGACTAGCGACTTTGTACTTC. This translates into CASSAPGLATLYF. The V and J genes are TRBV6-6 and TRBJ2-7, with TRBD2 matching over 10 bases. J lost 12 bases, V lost 5 bases, and 10 bases had no gene match. The CDR3 runs to 13 residues. Germline-derived CDR1 and CDR2 are MNHNY and SVGAGI (reference sequence).

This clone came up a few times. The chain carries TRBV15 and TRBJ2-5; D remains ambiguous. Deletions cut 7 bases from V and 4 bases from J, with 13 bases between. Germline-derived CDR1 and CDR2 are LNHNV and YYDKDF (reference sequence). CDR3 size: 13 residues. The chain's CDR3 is CATIKGWGETQYF. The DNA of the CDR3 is TGTGCCACCATCAAGGGCTGGGGAGAGACCCAGTACTTC.

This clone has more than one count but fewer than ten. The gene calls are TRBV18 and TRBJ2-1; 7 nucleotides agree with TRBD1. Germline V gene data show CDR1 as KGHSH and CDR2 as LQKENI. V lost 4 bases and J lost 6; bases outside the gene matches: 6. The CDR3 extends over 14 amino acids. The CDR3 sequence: CASSRFTGANEQFF. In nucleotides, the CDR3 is TGTGCCAGCTCACGTTTCACAGGGGCCAATGAGCAGTTCTTC.

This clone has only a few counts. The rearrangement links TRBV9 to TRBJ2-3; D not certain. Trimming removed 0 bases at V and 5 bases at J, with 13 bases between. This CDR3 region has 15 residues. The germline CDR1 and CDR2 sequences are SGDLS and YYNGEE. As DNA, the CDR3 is TGTGCCAGCAGCGTAGCAATCTCCCACGGAGATACGCAGTATTTT. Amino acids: CASSVAISHGDTQYF.

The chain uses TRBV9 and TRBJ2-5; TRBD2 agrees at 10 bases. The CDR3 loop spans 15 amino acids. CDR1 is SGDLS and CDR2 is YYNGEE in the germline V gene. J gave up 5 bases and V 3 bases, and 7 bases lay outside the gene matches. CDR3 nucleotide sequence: TGTGCCAGCAGCGCAGCGGGAGGGCCCGATGAGACCCAGTACTTC. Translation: CASSAAGGPDETQYF.

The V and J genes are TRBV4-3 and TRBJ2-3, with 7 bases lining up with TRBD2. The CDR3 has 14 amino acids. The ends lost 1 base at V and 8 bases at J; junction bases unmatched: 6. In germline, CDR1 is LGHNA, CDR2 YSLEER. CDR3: CASSQAGGLATQYF. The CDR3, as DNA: TGCGCCAGCAGCCAAGCCGGGGGGTTGGCTACGCAGTATTTT.

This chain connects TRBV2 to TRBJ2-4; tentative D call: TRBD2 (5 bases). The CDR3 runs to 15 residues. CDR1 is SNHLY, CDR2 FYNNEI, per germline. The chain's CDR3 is CTSGEGRLAKNIQYF. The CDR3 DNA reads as TGTACCTCCGGGGAAGGGAGACTAGCCAAAAACATTCAGTACTTC.

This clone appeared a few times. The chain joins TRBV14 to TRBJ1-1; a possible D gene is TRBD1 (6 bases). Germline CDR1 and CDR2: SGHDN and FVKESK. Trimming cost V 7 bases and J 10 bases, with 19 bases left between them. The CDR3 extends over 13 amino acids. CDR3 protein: CASNLQGGMGAFF. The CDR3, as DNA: TGTGCCAGCAACTTACAGGGTGGGATGGGAGCTTTCTTT.

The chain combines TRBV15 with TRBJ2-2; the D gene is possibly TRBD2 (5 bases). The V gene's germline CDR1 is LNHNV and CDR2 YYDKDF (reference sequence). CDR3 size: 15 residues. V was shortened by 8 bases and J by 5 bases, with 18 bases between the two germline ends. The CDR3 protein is CATRTNRGRTGELFF. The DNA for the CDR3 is TGTGCCACCCGAACGAACCGGGGAAGAACCGGGGAGCTGTTTTTT.

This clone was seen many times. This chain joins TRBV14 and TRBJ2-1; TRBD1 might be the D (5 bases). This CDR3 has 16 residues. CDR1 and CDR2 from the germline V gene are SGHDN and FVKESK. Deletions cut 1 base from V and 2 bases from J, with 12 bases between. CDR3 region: CASSQAVGAAYNEQFF. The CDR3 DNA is TGTGCCAGCAGCCAAGCTGTAGGGGCGGCCTACAATGAGCAGTTCTTC.